This T cell receptor (beta chain) is from a study of blood T cell repertoires in COVID-19. Trimming cost V 6 bases and J 3 bases, with 12 bases left between them. CDR3 size: 12 residues. CDR1 is SQVTM, CDR2 ANQGSEA, per germline. Assay: immunoSEQ multiplex PCR; the TCRdb copy retains only in-frame clones and omits some. The sample has approximately 180,000 clones; 87% are singletons. This chain links TRBV29-1 with TRBJ2-7; no clear D gene. Sample: peripheral blood. The sequence was obtained from a woman in her 70s with COVID-19, enrolled during active disease. The CDR3 spells CSVKDNSYEQYF. CDR3 sequence (DNA): TGCAGCGTGAAAGACAATAGCTACGAGCAGTACTTC.